In this sample, the clone carrying this T cell receptor beta chain turned up a few times. This CDR3 spans 16 amino acids. The germline gives CDR1 SGHVS, CDR2 FQNEAQ. Germline trimming cut 5 bases from V and 6 bases from J; bases unmatched to any gene: 12. The data are from a study of T cells after yellow fever vaccination. One entry per CDR3 protein results from TCRdb running MiXCR on the 5' RACE reads. The sample holds about 630,000 distinct CDR3 sequences, 9% to 15% seen once. The sample in question was PBMCs, obtained on the day of the yellow fever booster vaccination. This TCR was sampled from a man younger than 40 who received the YFV17D yellow fever vaccine. The chain links TRBV7-8 to TRBJ2-1; 8 nucleotides line up with TRBD2. This chain's CDR3 is CASSQATGTSLNEQFF. CDR3 in DNA: TGTGCCAGCAGCCAAGCCACCGGGACTAGTCTCAATGAGCAGTTCTTC.